This T cell receptor beta chain was sequenced for a study of regulatory T cells in long-lasting Graves disease. General study results and limits: With under 3,500 shared public clonotypes, persistent patients exceeded new patients, who shared over 950.

Libraries of TCR beta came from iRepertoire HTBI primers plus Arm-PCR of CDR3 regions. From the multiplex PCR reads, TCRdb called clonotypes with MiXCR, one entry per CDR3 protein. The data contain about 470,000 distinct CDR3 sequences, under 20% of them singletons. This clonotype was seen ten or more times. The antigen is not known. Regarding time point: newly diagnosed GD, antithyroid drugs for less than 3 months. With RNA extracted from PBMCs as input, the TCR library was made. Patients met American Thyroid Association criteria for Graves' disease. The sample was also linked to a second study, of T cells in Graves' hyperthyroidism and ophthalmopathy. That study reports: In blood, most of the thyroid clonotypes expanded above 0.001 were also present.

This receptor was identified in a middle-aged man with Graves disease. The specimen comprised peripheral blood mononuclear cells (PBMCs), sampled at new diagnosis, from a patient treated with antithyroid drugs.

The CDR3 loop is CASSAYLEPYNEQFF. DNA for the CDR3: TGTGCCAGCAGCGCTTACCTAGAGCCTTACAATGAGCAGTTCTTC. The chain combines TRBV11-2 with TRBJ2-1; D not resolved. With 5 bases removed from V and 4 bases from J, the gap between germline ends came to 15 bases. This CDR3 contains 15 residues. Germline-derived CDR1 and CDR2 are SGHAT and FQNNGV.